This TCR beta chain was sequenced for a study of blood T cells in healthy people across ages. Study-level results: Compared with aged donors, long-lived donors showed fewer expanded clones, suggesting selection.

V gave up 4 bases and J gave up 2 bases, with 7 bases separating them. The CDR3 extends over 13 amino acids. Germline assignment: CDR1 PRHDT and CDR2 FYEKMQ (reference sequence). As to this clonotype: The antigen remains unidentified. The CDR3 ends on some other residue instead of the conserved phenylalanine or tryptophan, so this is likely a read error.

For the second PCR, which ran for 7 to 11 cycles, a sample-barcoded 5' primer and a J-beta primer mix were used. Via MiXCR, TCRdb re-called the 5' RACE reads, giving one row per CDR3 protein. Here the sample spans around 1.5 million distinct CDR3 sequences, about 31% being singletons. The specimen sequenced was blood. The TCR comes from a woman younger than 45 in good health. The rearrangement links TRBV13 to TRBJ2-3; D gene uncertain. The CDR3 DNA sequence: TGTGCCAGCAGCTACCTAGTCACAGATACGCAGTATTGT. This translates into CASSYLVTDTQYC.